These 26 T cell receptor beta chains were sequenced from one sample in a study of CD8 T cells in ankylosing spondylitis. TCRdb re-analysed the 5' RACE reads in MiXCR, keeping a single row per CDR3 protein. The sample yields about 150,000 distinct CDR3 sequences, about 42% seen once. Sequenced sample: synovial fluid, either unsorted or a sorted T cell fraction (not recorded which). Source of these receptors: a male donor with ankylosing spondylitis.

This clonotype appeared a few times. The chain employs TRBV10-2 and TRBJ1-2; D is unresolved. Germline CDR1 WSHSY, CDR2 SAAADI. V was shortened by 3 bases and J by 4 bases, with 3 bases between the two germline ends. The CDR3 runs to 11 residues. The CDR3 DNA is TGCGCCAGCAGTGAAGCCTATGGCTACACCTTC. Amino acids: CASSEAYGYTF.

The V call is TRBV4-3, the J call TRBJ1-1; a possible D gene is TRBD1 (5 bases). Germline CDR1 and CDR2: LGHNA and YSLEER. Trimming removed 4 bases from V and 0 bases from J, with 15 bases in between. CDR3 length: 16 residues. This chain's CDR3 is CASSPVDGGMNTEAFF. CDR3 coding DNA: TGCGCCAGCAGCCCCGTCGACGGGGGGATGAACACTGAAGCTTTCTTT.

J is TRBJ2-4 and V is TRBV7-9; tentative D call: TRBD2 (6 bases). This CDR3 is 16 amino acids long. Germline V lookup: CDR1 SEHNR, CDR2 FQNEAQ (reference sequence). Deletions cut 4 bases from V and 0 bases from J, with 13 bases between. The CDR3 loop is CASSSRGLLAKNIQYF. CDR3 nucleotide sequence: TGTGCCAGCAGCTCCCGGGGACTCTTAGCCAAAAACATTCAGTACTTC.

V usage is TRBV5-1 and J usage is TRBJ2-1; TRBD1 agrees at 8 bases. The CDR3 runs 18 residues. CDR1 and CDR2 (germline): SGHRS, YFSETQ. The V segment lost 0 bases and the J segment 0 bases; nucleotides outside the gene matches: 8. The CDR3 DNA sequence: TGCGCCAGCAGCTTGGTCGGACAGGGTTCGAGCTCCTACAATGAGCAGTTCTTC. As protein: CASSLVGQGSSSYNEQFF.

This clonotype was picked up a small number of times. The V and J genes are TRBV20-1 and TRBJ2-1, with D tentatively TRBD2 (5 bases). In germline, CDR1 is DFQATT, CDR2 SNEGSKA (reference sequence). Trimming pared 3 bases from V and 10 bases from J, leaving 13 bases between. The CDR3 is made up of 12 amino acids. CDR3 loop: CSASRLTSEQFF. CDR3 sequence (DNA): TGCAGTGCTAGCAGACTAACTTCGGAGCAGTTCTTC.

The chain combines TRBV7-7 with TRBJ1-5; D gene uncertain. V dropped 2 bases and J dropped 11 bases, with 16 bases sitting between them. The CDR3 contains 14 residues. Germline CDR1 reads SSHAT; CDR2 reads FNYEAQ (reference sequence). CDR3 sequence reads: CASSLHAKKVSQHF. In nucleotides, the CDR3 is TGTGCCAGCAGCTTACACGCGAAAAAAGTTTCCCAGCATTTT.

This sequence joins TRBV28 and TRBJ2-1; tentatively, D is TRBD2 (5 bases). V was pared by 4 bases and J by 3 bases, with 10 bases between. The CDR3 totals 14 residues. Per germline, CDR1 MDHEN and CDR2 SYDVKM. The CDR3: CASSYEGIYNEQFF. The DNA of the CDR3 is TGTGCCAGCAGTTACGAGGGTATCTACAATGAGCAGTTCTTC.

The rearrangement joins TRBV12-3 or TRBV12-4 to TRBJ2-3; 7 positions match TRBD2. The trim removed 4 bases at V and 2 bases at J, leaving 9 bases unmatched. The CDR3 totals 16 residues. The CDR3 sequence is CASSWAGAPPTDTQYF. The CDR3, as DNA: TGTGCCAGCAGTTGGGCGGGAGCCCCCCCCACAGATACGCAGTATTTT.

The gene calls are TRBV12-3 or TRBV12-4 and TRBJ2-5, with D hard to call. The CDR3 has 14 residues. The V end lost 3 bases, the J end lost 7 bases, and 15 bases lay between the germline ends. CDR3 in amino acids: CASSLFGGVGTQYF. The CDR3 DNA sequence: TGTGCCAGCAGTTTGTTTGGTGGTGTTGGGACCCAGTACTTC.

Regarding this clonotype: This likely comes from a read error, as the CDR3 has no conserved phenylalanine or tryptophan at its end. The rearrangement uses TRBV29-1 and TRBJ1-1, with D maybe TRBD1 (5 bases). V lost 4 bases to trimming and J lost 1 base, with 13 bases between them. This CDR3 spans 14 amino acids. Germline CDR1 reads SQVTM; CDR2 reads ANQGSEA. The CDR3 nucleotides are TGCAGCGTTGTCGGGGCAGGAGAGAACACTGAAGCTTTCCTT. As protein: CSVVGAGENTEAFL.

This clonotype came up a few times. The chain employs TRBV12-3 or TRBV12-4 and TRBJ2-5, with 12 bases lining up with TRBD2. The CDR3 loop spans 16 amino acids. V gave up 1 base and J gave up 5 bases; unmatched junction bases: 5. The CDR3 loop reads CASSLGLAGGLETQYF. The CDR3 DNA follows: TGTGCCAGCAGTTTAGGGCTAGCGGGAGGGCTGGAGACCCAGTACTTC.

The chain is built from TRBV9 and TRBJ1-1; D ambiguous. Trimming removed 0 bases from V and 2 bases from J, with 11 bases in between. This CDR3 is 15 amino acids long. The germline gives CDR1 SGDLS, CDR2 YYNGEE. The CDR3 nucleotides read TGTGCCAGCAGCGTAGATGGAGCGGGCAACACTGAAGCTTTCTTT. Translating it yields CASSVDGAGNTEAFF.

The chain couples TRBV20-1 to TRBJ2-3, with TRBD2 matching 10 bases. CDR3 length equals 16 residues. V gave up 3 bases and J gave up 7 bases; unmatched junction bases: 13. CDR1 and CDR2 (germline): DFQATT, SNEGSKA (reference sequence). CDR3 in DNA: TGCAGTGCTAGCGATCTCCTAGCGGGGGAGGTGTATACGCAGTATTTT. Its protein product is CSASDLLAGEVYTQYF.

The V gene is TRBV11-2, the J gene TRBJ1-2; 7 bases match TRBD1. This CDR3 is built from 11 residues. Germline V gene lookup returns CDR1 SGHAT and CDR2 FQNNGV. The CDR3 coding sequence is TGTATTTCAGGGGGTAACTATGGCTACACCTTC. Protein sequence: CISGGNYGYTF.

This clonotype was observed a handful of times. The rearrangement uses TRBV12-3 or TRBV12-4 and TRBJ2-5; TRBD2 agrees at 7 bases. The trim removed 4 bases at V and 7 bases at J, leaving 0 bases unmatched. The CDR3 is 11 residues long. The CDR3 bases are TGTGCCAGCAGTTGGGGGGGGACCCAGTACTTC. Amino acids: CASSWGGTQYF.

The chain links TRBV5-6 to TRBJ2-7; TRBD1 aligns across 8 bases. The germline V gene has CDR1 SGHDT and CDR2 YYEEEE. The CDR3 is 14 residues long. The trim removed 0 bases at V and 4 bases at J, leaving 3 bases unmatched. The CDR3 reads CASSLETGGYEQYF. CDR3 coding DNA: TGTGCCAGCAGCTTGGAAACAGGGGGGTACGAGCAGTACTTC.

The chain carries TRBV15 and TRBJ2-5, with TRBD1 matching over 8 bases. J was trimmed by 5 bases and V by 0 bases; bases with no gene match: 2. The germline gives CDR1 LNHNV, CDR2 YYDKDF (reference sequence). The CDR3 contains 14 residues. The CDR3 is CATSRDQGAETQYF. The CDR3 coding sequence is TGTGCCACCAGCAGAGATCAGGGGGCCGAGACCCAGTACTTC.

The chain has TRBV28 and TRBJ2-4; 7 bases line up with TRBD1. Germline V gene lookup returns CDR1 MDHEN and CDR2 SYDVKM. The CDR3 has 13 residues. The ends lost 4 bases at V and 7 bases at J; junction bases unmatched: 4. CDR3 DNA sequence: TGTGCCAGCAGTTACAGGGGTCTTAACATTCAGTACTTC. Its protein product is CASSYRGLNIQYF. The whole variable domain, filled in from reference TRBV28 and TRBJ2-4, reads DVKVTQSSRYLVKRTGEKVFLECVQDMDHENMFWYRQDPGLGLRLIYFSYDVKMKEKGDIPEGYSVSREKKERFSLILESASTNQTSMYLCASSYRGLNIQYFGAGTRLSVL.

This clonotype turned up a few times. The chain carries TRBV25-1 and TRBJ2-1, with 9 nucleotides matching TRBD1. V was pared by 7 bases and J by 6 bases, with 10 bases of the junction left unmatched. Germline CDR1 MGHDK, CDR2 SYGVNS. The CDR3 covers 15 residues. This CDR3 is CASTEDRGFFNEQFF. The CDR3 DNA reads TGTGCCAGCACCGAGGACAGGGGCTTCTTCAATGAGCAGTTCTTC.

The gene calls are TRBV19 and TRBJ2-7, with D possibly being TRBD2 (5 bases). Between the trimmed V and J ends, which lost 1 base and 0 bases, there was a span of 13 bases. Germline CDR1 and CDR2: LNHDA and SQIVND (reference sequence). There are 16 residues in the CDR3. Written as DNA, the CDR3 is TGTGCCAGTAGTATAGTGCATTGGACTGACTCCTACGAGCAGTACTTC. This translates into CASSIVHWTDSYEQYF.

In this sample, this clonotype turned up a few times. The chain joins TRBV12-3 or TRBV12-4 to TRBJ2-7; 10 bases are a match to TRBD2. This CDR3 has 17 residues. Germline trimming cut 5 bases from V and 1 base from J; bases unmatched to any gene: 11. CDR3 amino acids: CASSITGGTSASYEQYF. CDR3 DNA sequence: TGTGCCAGCAGTATCACCGGGGGGACTAGCGCGTCCTACGAGCAGTACTTC.

The J gene is TRBJ1-3, the V gene TRBV4-1; no clear D. From germline, CDR1 is MGHRA and CDR2 YSYEKL. The ends were cut back, 3 bases at V and 8 bases at J, with 20 bases in the middle. The length of the CDR3 is 16 residues. In DNA form, the CDR3 reads TGCGCCAGCAGCCAGGGCCCTTACGATTATTGGCACACCATATATTTT. It is translated as CASSQGPYDYWHTIYF.

This chain uses TRBV5-4 with TRBJ1-4; D remains ambiguous. This CDR3 contains 16 residues. In germline, CDR1 is SGHNT, CDR2 YYREEE (reference sequence). Trimming shortened V by 4 bases and J by 0 bases, and 13 bases separated the two germline ends. The CDR3 loop reads CASSPTLWTTNEKLFF. The CDR3 DNA reads as TGTGCCAGCAGCCCTACCCTTTGGACAACTAATGAAAAACTGTTTTTT. The full variable domain, completed using reference TRBV5-4 and TRBJ1-4, is ETGVTQSPTHLIKTRGQQVTLRCSSQSGHNTVSWYQQALGQGPQFIFQYYREEENGRGNFPPRFSGLQFPNYSSELNVNALELDDSALYLCASSPTLWTTNEKLFFGSGTQLSVL.

The chain recombines TRBV6-6 with TRBJ1-5; D is unclear. Germline V gene data show CDR1 as MNHNY and CDR2 as SVGAGI (reference sequence). This CDR3 has 12 residues. V lost 1 base, J lost 7 bases, and 5 bases lay in between. The CDR3 bases are TGTGCCAGCAGTTACTATATCCAGCCCCAGCATTTT. Amino acid sequence: CASSYYIQPQHF.

This sequence joins TRBV5-1 and TRBJ2-3; 13 bases map to TRBD2. V trimming: 6 bases; J trimming: 8 bases; junction bases outside the gene matches: 12. CDR1 and CDR2 (germline): SGHRS, YFSETQ. The CDR3 contains 16 residues. The CDR3 loop is CASTPTWTSGSFTQYF. CDR3 nucleotide sequence: TGCGCCAGCACCCCGACTTGGACTAGCGGGAGTTTTACGCAGTATTTT. Looking up the rest from reference TRBV5-1 and TRBJ2-3 gives the full variable domain: KAGVTQTPRYLIKTRGQQVTLSCSPISGHRSVSWYQQTPGQGLQFLFEYFSETQRNKGNFPGRFSGRQFSNSRSEMNVSTLELGDSALYLCASTPTWTSGSFTQYFGPGTRLTVL.

The chain recombines TRBV20-1 with TRBJ2-7; 9 nucleotides agree with TRBD2. This CDR3 spans 14 amino acids. The ends lost 3 bases at V and 3 bases at J; junction bases unmatched: 6. Germline V gene sequence: CDR1 DFQATT, CDR2 SNEGSKA (reference sequence). The CDR3 bases are TGCAGTGCTAGCCTAAGCGGGGGGAACTACGAGCAGTACTTC. This gives the protein CSASLSGGNYEQYF.